The source of this T cell receptor beta chain is a study of blood T cell repertoires in COVID-19. The overall study: Samples taken during acute and convalescent COVID-19 were collected in the United States, Italy and Spain. Sample material is recorded as cDNA or gDNA derived from T cells, B-cell-depleted T cells, or PBMCs.

Germline V gene sequence: CDR1 DFQATT, CDR2 SNEGSKA (reference sequence). V shed 4 bases and J 1 base; nucleotides not matched to a gene: 2. The CDR3 is 14 residues long. In the original analysis: Scientists estimated how many nucleated cells there were by amplifying reference gene primers. Assay: immunoSEQ multiplex PCR; the TCRdb copy retains only in-frame clones and omits some. The DNA gave D and trimming, while V, J and clone size come from that table. The sample contains 220,000 or so clones, roughly 75% of which appear only once. The source is a woman in her 70s with acute or convalescent COVID-19. The sample comprised peripheral blood. The chain joins TRBV20-1 to TRBJ2-3, with 10 bases identical to TRBD1. The DNA for the CDR3 is TGCAGTGCTACTGACAGGGGGCGCACAGATACGCAGTATTTT. Amino acid sequence: CSATDRGRTDTQYF.